A single sample is the source of the 14 T cell receptor beta chains below, sequenced in a study of a mutant IDH1 vaccine in newly diagnosed glioma. Regarding time point: week 5, during vaccination. With topical imiquimod, each dose of the vaccine consisted of 300 ug of mutant IDH1 20-mer peptide. Repertoires were generated with immunoSEQ multiplex PCR, while TCRdb's copy carries only in-frame clones and drops some. The data hold about 59,000 clones, with approximately 90% observed a single time. Their antigen targets remain unknown. The sequenced sample was PBMCs, obtained from a glioma patient whose treatment included an IDH1 peptide vaccine. These receptors were collected from a woman between 35 and 50 years old with glioma.

This clone was counted once. The chain couples TRBV6-6 to TRBJ2-7; maybe TRBD2 (5 bases). The length of the CDR3 is 12 residues. Trimming took 2 bases from V and 7 from J, leaving 9 bases between them. Germline V CDR1 and CDR2: MNHNY, SVGAGI (reference sequence). The CDR3 DNA sequence: TGTGCCAGCAGTTACGCCCAGCGGGAGCAGTACTTC. This encodes CASSYAQREQYF.

The chain has TRBV4-3 and TRBJ2-2, with D perhaps matching TRBD1 (6 bases). CDR1 is LGHNA and CDR2 is YSLEER in the germline V gene. This CDR3 contains 15 residues. V was pared by 4 bases and J by 3 bases, with 12 bases between. CDR3 nucleotide sequence: TGCGCCAGCAGCCTAGACCAGGGGTACACCGGGGAGCTGTTTTTT. Its translation: CASSLDQGYTGELFF.

The chain links TRBV7-6 to TRBJ2-1; TRBD2 matches 11 bases. The CDR3 loop spans 14 amino acids. CDR1 and CDR2 from the germline V gene are SGHVS and FNYEAQ. With 5 bases clipped from V and 8 bases from J, the junction kept 5 bases outside the gene matches. The CDR3, as DNA: TGTGCCAGCAGCCCCGGACTAGCGGGCGATGAGCAGTTCTTC. It translates to CASSPGLAGDEQFF.

The CDR3 DNA is TGTGCCAGCAGGAGTATCTCTGCGGCCGGGGAGCTGTTTTTT. Its protein product is CASRSISAAGELFF. The chain recombines TRBV6-1 with TRBJ2-2; D is unresolved. The ends were cut back, 6 bases at V and 6 bases at J, with 14 bases in the middle. Germline V gives CDR1 MNHNS, CDR2 SASEGT. The CDR3 covers 14 residues.

This clone was seen once. Here the CDR3 DNA reads TGTGCCAGCGGACCTTGGAGTGAGCAGTTCTTC. Translation gives CASGPWSEQFF. This chain joins TRBV10-3 and TRBJ2-1; D is ambiguous. This CDR3 is 11 amino acids long. CDR1 and CDR2 from the germline V gene are ENHRY and SYGVKD. V lost 10 bases to trimming and J lost 9 bases, with 13 bases between them.

This clone is a singleton in its sample. The CDR3: CASSLDSGQAGQPQHF. The CDR3 DNA is TGTGCCAGCAGCTTAGACTCGGGGCAAGCGGGTCAGCCCCAGCATTTT. The chain couples TRBV7-6 to TRBJ1-5, with D perhaps TRBD1 (5 bases). CDR3 length equals 16 residues. Deletions cut 1 base from V and 6 bases from J, with 16 bases between. Germline CDR1 is SGHVS and CDR2 is FNYEAQ.

J is TRBJ2-5 and V is TRBV25-1, with D unresolved. The CDR3 runs 12 residues. The V end was cut by 4 bases, the J end by 4 bases, with 7 bases between. CDR1 MGHDK and CDR2 SYGVNS come from the germline V gene. CDR3 nucleotides: TGTGCCAGCAGTGTAGGGCTAGAGACCCAGTACTTC. Protein product: CASSVGLETQYF. Drawing the rest from reference TRBV25-1 and TRBJ2-5, the complete variable domain is EADIYQTPRYLVIGTGKKITLECSQTMGHDKMYWYQQDPGMELHLIHYSYGVNSTEKGDLSSESTVSRIRTEHFPLTLESARPSHTSQYLCASSVGLETQYFGPGTRLLVL.

Points on this clone: Different DNA sequences within this sample yield the same CDR3. This chain uses TRBV20-1 with TRBJ2-1; D uncertain. CDR3 length: 11 residues. The V gene's germline CDR1 is DFQATT and CDR2 SNEGSKA (reference sequence). V shed 3 bases and J shed 5 bases, with 5 bases lying between them. The chain's CDR3 is CSARGNNEQFF. The CDR3 DNA sequence: TGCAGTGCTAGGGGAAACAATGAGCAGTTCTTC.

V gene TRBV14 combines with J gene TRBJ2-2, with TRBD1 matching over 7 bases. After removal of 6 bases from V and 6 bases from J, the junction contained 7 bases not matched to a gene. CDR1 is SGHDN, CDR2 FVKESK, per germline. This CDR3 comprises 14 residues. CDR3 in amino acids: CASRLRQGSGELFF. CDR3 sequence (DNA): TGTGCCAGCAGACTCCGACAGGGCTCCGGGGAGCTGTTTTTT. The variable domain in full, with the rest retrieved from reference TRBV14 and TRBJ2-2, is EAGVTQFPSHSVIEKGQTVTLRCDPISGHDNLYWYRRVMGKEIKFLLHFVKESKQDESGMPNNRFLAERTGGTYSTLKVQPAELEDSGVYFCASRLRQGSGELFFGEGSRLTVL.

The rearrangement links TRBV7-8 to TRBJ1-2; possibly TRBD1 for D (6 bases). V lost 5 bases, J lost 4 bases, and 14 bases lay in between. Germline V CDR1 and CDR2: SGHVS, FQNEAQ. The CDR3 is made up of 14 amino acids. The CDR3, as DNA: TGTGCCAGCAGCATAGGGGGGGCCGGCTATGGCTACACCTTC. It specifies CASSIGGAGYGYTF.

The V gene is TRBV4-1, the J gene TRBJ1-4; D is perhaps TRBD1 (6 bases). In germline, CDR1 is MGHRA, CDR2 YSYEKL. The CDR3 is 18 amino acids. V gave up 2 bases and J gave up 7 bases, with 23 bases separating them. The CDR3 loop reads CASSQPSLLGGKGEKLFF. CDR3 sequence (DNA): TGCGCCAGCAGCCAACCCTCCCTGTTGGGGGGCAAGGGTGAAAAACTGTTTTTT.

This clone was counted a single time. The CDR3 region has the DNA TGTGCCAGCAGCAAAGTTAGTAAGTCCTACGAGCAGTACTTC. As protein: CASSKVSKSYEQYF. V usage is TRBV21-1 and J usage is TRBJ2-7; the D segment call TRBD2 is taken from the table without a DNA check. TRBV21-1 counts as a pseudogene. The CDR3 sequence is 14 residues long.

The genes are TRBV7-9 and TRBJ1-2, with D unclear. Trimming removed 6 bases at V and 3 bases at J, with 14 bases between. CDR3 length equals 14 residues. CDR1 is SEHNR, CDR2 FQNEAQ, per germline (reference sequence). This chain's CDR3 is CASSPFRGDYGYTF. For the CDR3, the DNA is TGTGCCAGCAGTCCCTTTCGTGGGGACTATGGCTACACCTTC.

CDR3 coding DNA: TGTGCCAGCAGTCCCCGGTGGGCTACGAACACCGGGGAGCTGTTTTTT. This gives the protein CASSPRWATNTGELFF. The rearrangement uses TRBV28 and TRBJ2-2; D gene uncertain. Germline CDR1 MDHEN, CDR2 SYDVKM. The CDR3 contains 16 residues. With 5 bases removed from V and 0 bases from J, the gap between germline ends came to 13 bases.